This T cell receptor (beta chain) was sequenced during a study of vaccination effects on CD4 cells after COVID-19. The germline V gene encodes CDR1 SGHVS and CDR2 FQNEAQ. V was clipped by 1 base and J by 2 bases; unmatched bases: 2. This CDR3 region has 15 residues. Assay used: immunoSEQ multiplex PCR; TCRdb lists only in-frame clones, some missing. The profile shows approximately 74,000 clones, 73% of them singletons. Culture lasted approximately 10 days before CD4+ T cell isolation. Everyone in the study got two shots of either the BNT162b2 or mRNA-1273 vaccine. Replacing half the medium with IL-2 medium was done on days 3 and 7. Comments on this clone: Its target is unknown.

Sequenced here: CD4+ T cells from PBMCs cultured without peptide, sampled after COVID-19 vaccination. The sequence derives from a human donor who received a COVID-19 vaccine. This sequence joins TRBV7-8 and TRBJ2-1; 7 bases are a match to TRBD1. The CDR3 is CASSLVTGAYNEQFF. Written as DNA, the CDR3 is TGTGCCAGCAGCTTAGTTACAGGGGCCTACAATGAGCAGTTCTTC. The variable domain in full, with the rest retrieved from reference TRBV7-8 and TRBJ2-1, is GAGVSQSPRYKVAKRGQDVALRCDPISGHVSLFWYQQALGQGPEFLTYFQNEAQLDKSGLPSDRFFAERPEGSVSTLKIQRTQQEDSAVYLCASSLVTGAYNEQFFGPGTRLTVL.